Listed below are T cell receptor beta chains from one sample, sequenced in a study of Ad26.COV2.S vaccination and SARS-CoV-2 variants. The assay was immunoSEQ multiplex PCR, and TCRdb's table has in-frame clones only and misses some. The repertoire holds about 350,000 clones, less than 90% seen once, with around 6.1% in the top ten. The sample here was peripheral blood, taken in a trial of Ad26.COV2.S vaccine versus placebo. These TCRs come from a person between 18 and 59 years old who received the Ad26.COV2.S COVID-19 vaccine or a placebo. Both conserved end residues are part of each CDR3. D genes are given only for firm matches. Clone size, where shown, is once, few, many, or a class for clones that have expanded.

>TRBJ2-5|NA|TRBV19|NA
CASSPPRGNEETQYF
TGTGCCAGTAGTCCTCCGCGGGGAAACGAAGAGACCCAGTACTTC
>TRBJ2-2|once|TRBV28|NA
CASSLSGAPNTGELFF
TGTGCCAGCAGTTTATCGGGAGCCCCGAACACCGGGGAGCTGTTTTTT
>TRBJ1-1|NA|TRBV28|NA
CASSSGGAGTEAFF
TGTGCCAGCAGTTCCGGGGGCGCGGGGACTGAAGCTTTCTTT
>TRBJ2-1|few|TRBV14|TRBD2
CASKRDSSYNEQFF
TGTGCCAGTAAGCGGGATAGCTCCTACAATGAGCAGTTCTTC
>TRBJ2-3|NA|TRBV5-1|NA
CASSLPAHTDTQYF
TGCGCCAGCAGCTTGCCCGCCCACACAGATACGCAGTATTTT
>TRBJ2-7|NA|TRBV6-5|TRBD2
CASSYSRSGRTGEQYF
TGTGCCAGCAGTTACTCGAGGAGCGGGAGAACTGGCGAGCAGTACTTC
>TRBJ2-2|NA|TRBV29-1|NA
CSVEDLGELFF
TGCAGCGTTGAAGACCTCGGGGAGCTGTTTTTT
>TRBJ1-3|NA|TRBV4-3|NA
CASSQGGGGAGNTIYF
TGCGCCAGCAGCCAAGGAGGGGGGGGCGCTGGAAACACCATATATTTT
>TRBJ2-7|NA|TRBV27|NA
CASSLVVGLDEQYF
TGTGCCAGCAGTTTAGTTGTGGGGTTGGACGAGCAGTACTTC
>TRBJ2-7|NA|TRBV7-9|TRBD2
CASSLGGSPYF
TGTGCCAGCAGCCTCGGGGGGTCGCCGTACTTC
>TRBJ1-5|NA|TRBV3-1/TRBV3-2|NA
CASSQAPQAVGGNQPQHF
TGTGCCAGCAGCCAGGCACCGCAGGCGGTCGGGGGCAATCAGCCCCAGCATTTT
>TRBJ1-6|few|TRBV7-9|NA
CAAANGYSPLHF
TGTGCTGCGGCGAACGGGTATTCACCCCTCCACTTT
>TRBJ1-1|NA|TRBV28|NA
CASSRPGLGEAFF
TGTGCCAGCAGCCGGCCCGGGCTGGGGGAGGCTTTCTTT
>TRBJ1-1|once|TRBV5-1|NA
CASSLEGVSLGAFF
TGCGCCAGCAGCTTGGAGGGGGTTAGTCTTGGAGCTTTCTTT
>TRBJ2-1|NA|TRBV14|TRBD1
CASSRRTGVNEQFF
TGTGCCAGCAGCCGGAGGACAGGGGTCAATGAGCAGTTCTTC
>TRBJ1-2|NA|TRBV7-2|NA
CASSRDAGPSGYTF
TGTGCCAGCAGTAGAGATGCGGGTCCCAGTGGCTACACCTTC
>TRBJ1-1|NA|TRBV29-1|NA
CSGREVVTEAFF
TGCAGCGGGAGGGAGGTTGTTACTGAAGCTTTCTTT
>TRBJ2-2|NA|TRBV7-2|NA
CASSLASGSAGELFF
TGTGCCAGCAGCTTAGCCTCGGGGAGCGCCGGGGAGCTGTTTTTT
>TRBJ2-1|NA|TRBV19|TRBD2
CASSIGASGGPNPYNEQFF
TGTGCCAGTAGTATAGGGGCTAGCGGGGGCCCCAACCCTTACAATGAGCAGTTCTTC
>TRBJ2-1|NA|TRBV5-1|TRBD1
CASSPAGTGGQFGEQFF
TGCGCCAGCAGCCCGGCCGGGACAGGGGGCCAATTTGGTGAGCAGTTCTTC
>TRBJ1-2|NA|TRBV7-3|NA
CASSQVPPVYGYTF
TGTGCCAGCAGCCAGGTGCCCCCCGTCTATGGCTACACCTTC
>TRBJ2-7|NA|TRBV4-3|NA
CASSQEPEREQYF
TGCGCCAGCAGCCAAGAACCCGAGCGGGAGCAGTACTTC
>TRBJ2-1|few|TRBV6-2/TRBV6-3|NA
CASSYADWNEQFF
TGTGCCAGCAGTTACGCGGACTGGAATGAGCAGTTCTTC
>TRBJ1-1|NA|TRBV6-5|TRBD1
CASRVQGGTEAFF
TGTGCCAGCAGGGTACAGGGGGGGACTGAAGCTTTCTTT
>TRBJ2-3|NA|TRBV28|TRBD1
CASSPTGASTDTQYF
TGTGCCAGCAGTCCCACAGGGGCTAGCACAGATACGCAGTATTTT
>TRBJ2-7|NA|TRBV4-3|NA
CASSLALPSYEQYF
TGCGCCAGCAGCCTAGCCCTCCCCTCCTACGAGCAGTACTTC
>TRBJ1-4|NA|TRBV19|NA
CASSRGSVRGSEKLFF
TGTGCCAGTAGTCGCGGGAGTGTCCGGGGTTCTGAAAAACTGTTTTTT
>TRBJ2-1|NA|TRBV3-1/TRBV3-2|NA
CASSQEGWGEVVQFF
TGTGCCAGCAGCCAAGAGGGTTGGGGGGAAGTGGTGCAGTTCTTC
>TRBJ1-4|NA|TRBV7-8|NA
CASSFWDDSLFF
TGTGCCAGCAGCTTTTGGGACGACTCACTGTTTTTT
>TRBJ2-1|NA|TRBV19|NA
CASSSKAGRVGEQFF
TGTGCCAGTAGCTCGAAGGCCGGGCGGGTGGGTGAGCAGTTCTTC
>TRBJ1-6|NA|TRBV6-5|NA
CASSFLNGANSPLHF
TGTGCCAGCAGTTTTCTTAACGGGGCTAATTCACCCCTCCACTTT
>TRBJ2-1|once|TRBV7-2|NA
CASSLDRGTYNEQFF
TGTGCCAGCAGCTTAGACCGGGGAACCTACAATGAGCAGTTCTTC
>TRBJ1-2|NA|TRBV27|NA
CASSRIGQYGYTF
TGTGCCAGCAGTCGGATAGGGCAATATGGCTACACCTTC
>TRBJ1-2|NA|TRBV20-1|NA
CSASIRANRDRVGYTF
TGCAGTGCTAGTATCCGGGCGAACAGGGACCGAGTTGGCTACACCTTC
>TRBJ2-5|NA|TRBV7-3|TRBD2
CASSSQPPGAGGGETQYF
TGTGCCAGCAGCTCGCAACCCCCGGGAGCGGGAGGAGGGGAGACCCAGTACTTC
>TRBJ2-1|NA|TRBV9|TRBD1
CASSVDRVGEQFF
TGTGCCAGCAGCGTGGACAGGGTAGGGGAGCAGTTCTTC
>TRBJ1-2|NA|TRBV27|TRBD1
CASSPRDRYYGYTF
TGTGCCAGCAGTCCACGGGACAGATACTATGGCTACACCTTC
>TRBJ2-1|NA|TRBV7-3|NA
CASSLMGDEQFF
TGTGCCAGCAGCTTAATGGGGGATGAGCAGTTCTTC
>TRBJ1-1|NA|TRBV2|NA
CASSGGIMNTEAFF
TGTGCCAGCAGTGGGGGGATTATGAACACTGAAGCTTTCTTT
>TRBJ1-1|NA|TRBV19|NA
CASSSASYTEAFF
TGTGCCAGTAGTTCAGCATCGTACACTGAAGCTTTCTTT
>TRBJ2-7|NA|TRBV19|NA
CASSIDLRVFSYEQYF
TGTGCCAGTAGTATAGATCTCCGGGTTTTTTCCTACGAGCAGTACTTC
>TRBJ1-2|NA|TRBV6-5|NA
CASSYSGRAANYGYTF
TGTGCCAGCAGTTACTCGGGCAGGGCAGCTAACTATGGCTACACCTTC
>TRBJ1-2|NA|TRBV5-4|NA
CASSVPTGFNYGYTF
TGTGCCAGCAGCGTCCCGACAGGATTTAACTATGGCTACACCTTC
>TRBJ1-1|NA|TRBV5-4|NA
CASSQKYGQPNTEAFF
TGTGCCAGCAGCCAGAAGTACGGACAGCCTAACACTGAAGCTTTCTTT